This entry features one TCR beta chain sequence. The antigen is not known. Naive, memory, effector memory and TEMRA subsets that were unstimulated underwent sequencing in three donor pairs. This sample is part of a study of siplizumab effects on memory and regulatory T cells. Study-wide points: There appeared to be greater diversity in naive T cells than in memory cells, and naive T cells seemed major contributors to the alloresponse. Only a minor fraction of alloreactive clones mapped to unstimulated subsets.

Some clones are missing from TCRdb's copy, which holds only in-frame ones; the method was immunoSEQ multiplex PCR. The sample has approximately 56,000 clones; 95% to 98% are singletons. The ends lost 4 bases at V and 4 bases at J; junction bases unmatched: 9. CDR3 size: 15 residues. Germline CDR1 is MGHRA and CDR2 is YSYEKL. Sequencing used naive CD8+ T cells sorted from blood. This TCR was sampled from a human donor in good health. The chain recombines TRBV4-1 with TRBJ2-5; 7 bases fit TRBD1. CDR3 protein: CASSRKQGWGETQYF. The CDR3 bases are TGCGCCAGCAGCCGGAAACAGGGGTGGGGAGAGACCCAGTACTTC.